These 3 T cell receptor beta chains were sequenced from one sample in a study of cytomegalovirus exposure and HLA in healthy donors. The primer mix had 60 Vbeta and 13 Jbeta primers. The table came from immunoSEQ multiplex PCR; TCRdb's copy has only in-frame clones and leaves some out. Of about 76,000 clones listed, about four fifths were seen once; the top ten hold about an eighth. Source material: PBMCs. Receptor source: a male donor in good health and CMV-seropositive.

This clone was seen a single time. The chain carries TRBV6-1 and TRBJ1-3, with D possibly TRBD1 on 5 matching bases. The CDR3 consists of 15 residues. The V gene lost 8 bases and the J gene lost 2 bases, with 16 bases spanning the gap. Germline V gene lookup returns CDR1 MNHNS and CDR2 SASEGT. CDR3 DNA sequence: TGTGCCAGCTCCCTGGCCGGGGGGACTGGAAACACCATATATTTT. Translated, it gives CASSLAGGTGNTIYF.

V and J are TRBV5-1 and TRBJ2-7, with a tentative D call TRBD2 (7 bases). V was clipped by 4 bases and J by 3 bases, with 11 bases between them. CDR1 SGHRS and CDR2 YFSETQ come from the germline V gene. This CDR3 spans 13 amino acids. The CDR3 DNA reads as TGCGCCAGCAGCACGGGGGGCGGCTACGAGCAGTACTTC. Protein: CASSTGGGYEQYF.

This chain connects TRBV18 to TRBJ1-4; the match to TRBD1 covers 7 bases. V gave up 3 bases and J gave up 10 bases; unmatched junction bases: 14. The CDR3 extends over 16 amino acids. Germline loops: CDR1 KGHSH, CDR2 LQKENI. This CDR3 is CASSPPKTGPTGKLFF. The CDR3 region has the DNA TGTGCCAGCTCACCGCCTAAGACAGGGCCGACTGGAAAACTGTTTTTT.